This TCR beta chain was sequenced for a study of shared clonotypes between healthy human individuals. The length of the CDR3 is 14 residues. Trimming left V 5 bases short and J 0 bases short, with 11 bases between. Germline lookup yields CDR1 MNHNS and CDR2 SASEGT. Sequenced by immunoSEQ multiplex PCR; TCRdb stores in-frame clones only, minus some. The table lists 2.5 million or so clones, 85% to 95% of them singletons. The clonotype originates from a man younger than 35 in good health. Sequencing was performed on naive CD4+ T cells sorted from blood. As for subset: CD45RA+ positively selected. V usage is TRBV6-1 and J usage is TRBJ2-7; tentatively, D is TRBD1 (5 bases). The chain's CDR3 is CASSTGHSSYEQYF. The CDR3 region has the DNA TGTGCCAGCAGTACTGGACACTCCTCCTACGAGCAGTACTTC.